The 22 T cell receptor beta chains in this list originate from one sample, sequenced in a study of shared clonotypes between healthy human individuals. Terminally differentiated effector memory CD45RA+ cells were excluded from the naive CD8 cells, which were CD45RO-negative and positively selected for CCR7. Method: immunoSEQ multiplex PCR; TCRdb's copy keeps in-frame clones and lacks some. The data hold some 2,100,000 clones, with around 93% observed a single time. The sample consisted of naive CD8+ T cells from PBMCs. These receptor sequences come from a man aged 18 to 30 in good health. Some clones in this sample may be carry-over from other donors' samples.

The chain links TRBV27 to TRBJ2-3; D may be TRBD1 (6 bases). Trimming shortened V by 4 bases and J by 3 bases, and 14 bases separated the two germline ends. The CDR3 sequence is 15 residues long. Germline CDR1 reads MNHEY; CDR2 reads SMNVEV (reference sequence). CDR3 DNA: TGTGCCAGCAGTTCCAGGGGCCCCTGGACAGATACGCAGTATTTT. Protein sequence: CASSSRGPWTDTQYF.

This rearrangement joins TRBV6-5 to TRBJ2-1, with D possibly being TRBD1 or TRBD2 (6 bases each). Germline V gene data show CDR1 as MNHEY and CDR2 as SVGAGI. Trimming shortened V by 6 bases and J by 8 bases, and 17 bases separated the two germline ends. The CDR3 has 14 amino acids. CDR3 region: CASSLGGRQYEQFF. The CDR3 nucleotides are TGTGCCAGCAGCTTAGGGGGGAGGCAGTATGAGCAGTTCTTC.

A remark on this clone: The same CDR3 is also encoded by other DNA sequences in this sample. The chain joins TRBV9 to TRBJ2-7, with TRBD1 matching over 7 bases. Germline CDR1 is SGDLS and CDR2 is YYNGEE. The J segment lost 0 bases and the V segment lost 3 bases, leaving 3 bases of the junction unmatched. The CDR3 loop spans 14 amino acids. The CDR3, as DNA: TGTGCCAGCAGCGACAGGGACAGCTCCTACGAGCAGTACTTC. Amino acids: CASSDRDSSYEQYF.

The chain's CDR3 is CASSRLAGGIGELFF. The CDR3 nucleotides read TGTGCCAGTAGTAGGCTAGCGGGAGGCATCGGGGAGCTGTTTTTT. The chain carries TRBV19 and TRBJ2-2; the match to TRBD2 covers 11 bases. Trimming took 4 bases from V and 7 from J; bases not matched to a gene: 5. There are 15 residues in the CDR3. Per the germline V gene, CDR1 is LNHDA and CDR2 is SQIVND (reference sequence).

A word on this clone: The sample holds other DNA sequences that translate to the same CDR3. The chain is built from TRBV27 and TRBJ2-3; D not certain. Germline V gives CDR1 MNHEY, CDR2 SMNVEV (reference sequence). The germline V and J ends were trimmed by 2 bases and 0 bases, with 6 bases remaining between them. There are 14 residues in the CDR3. CDR3 sequence reads: CASSLGRSTDTQYF. CDR3 nucleotide sequence: TGTGCCAGCAGTTTAGGTCGGAGCACAGATACGCAGTATTTT.

This chain joins TRBV25-1 and TRBJ2-7; no clear D gene. V was clipped by 1 base and J by 6 bases, with 13 bases between them. The CDR3 runs to 14 residues. Looked up from germline, CDR1 is MGHDK and CDR2 is SYGVNS. The CDR3: CASSELGAKGEQYF. The CDR3 DNA reads as TGTGCCAGCAGTGAATTAGGTGCGAAGGGCGAGCAGTACTTC.

The V gene is TRBV5-4, the J gene TRBJ2-1; TRBD1 agrees at 12 bases. This CDR3 has 15 residues. CDR1 and CDR2 (germline): SGHNT, YYREEE (reference sequence). With 1 base clipped from V and 10 bases from J, the junction kept 6 bases outside the gene matches. The CDR3 nucleotides read TGTGCCAGCAGCTTGTCGGGACAGGGGGCGTGGGAGCAGTTCTTC. It is translated as CASSLSGQGAWEQFF.

This clone came up once. The chain is built from TRBV21-1 and TRBJ1-4; no DNA check was done on the table's D call, TRBD1. TRBV21-1 is a documented pseudogene. This CDR3 contains 13 residues. As DNA, the CDR3 is TGTGCCAGCAGCAAAGCGGTAAAGGTGACAGACAATTTT. Protein: CASSKAVKVTDNF.

The rearrangement joins TRBV27 to TRBJ2-1, with 7 nucleotides matching TRBD1. This CDR3 spans 15 amino acids. Germline V gene lookup returns CDR1 MNHEY and CDR2 SMNVEV (reference sequence). V was pared by 1 base and J by 4 bases, with 4 bases of the junction left unmatched. In DNA, the CDR3 is TGTGCCAGCAGTTTATTAGGGGGCTGGTACAATGAGCAGTTCTTC. Protein: CASSLLGGWYNEQFF.

J is TRBJ1-3 and V is TRBV9; D gene ambiguous. Germline CDR1 SGDLS, CDR2 YYNGEE. The CDR3 runs 17 residues. Deletions cut 3 bases from V and 0 bases from J, with 16 bases between. The CDR3 bases are TGTGCCAGCAGCGAACCCCCCCATCAGAGCTCTGGAAACACCATATATTTT. This sequence encodes CASSEPPHQSSGNTIYF.

This chain connects TRBV29-1 to TRBJ2-7, with D maybe TRBD2 (6 bases). CDR3 length: 13 amino acids. Per germline, CDR1 SQVTM and CDR2 ANQGSEA. V was shortened by 1 base and J by 5 bases, with 12 bases between the two germline ends. CDR3 nucleotides: TGCAGCGTTGAAGCGGGAGAACACGACGAGCAGTACTTC. The encoded protein is CSVEAGEHDEQYF.

The chain joins TRBV11-2 to TRBJ1-2, with 7 bases aligning to TRBD1. Germline trimming cut 2 bases from V and 1 base from J; bases unmatched to any gene: 7. CDR3 size: 16 residues. Per germline, CDR1 SGHAT and CDR2 FQNNGV. CDR3 loop: CASSLTAGQLNYGYTF. In DNA form, the CDR3 reads TGTGCCAGCAGCTTAACCGCGGGACAGCTTAACTATGGCTACACCTTC.

J is TRBJ2-7 and V is TRBV7-6, with D possibly TRBD1 on 5 matching bases. Trimming shortened V by 3 bases and J by 2 bases, and 8 bases separated the two germline ends. CDR1 is SGHVS, CDR2 FNYEAQ, per germline. The CDR3 spans 13 residues. The CDR3 is CASSFLDTYEQYF. CDR3 in DNA: TGTGCCAGCAGCTTCCTGGACACCTACGAGCAGTACTTC.

This clone was counted a single time. J is TRBJ2-2 and V is TRBV27; D is ambiguous. The CDR3 has 16 amino acids. Trimming cost V 3 bases and J 1 base, with 12 bases left between them. In germline, CDR1 is MNHEY, CDR2 SMNVEV (reference sequence). The CDR3 region is CASSFMAAGNTGELFF. DNA for the CDR3: TGTGCCAGCAGTTTCATGGCAGCTGGGAACACCGGGGAGCTGTTTTTT.

The V gene is TRBV28, the J gene TRBJ1-5; D not certain. The CDR3 has 11 amino acids. V was clipped by 3 bases and J by 15 bases, with 12 bases between them. Germline-derived CDR1 and CDR2 are MDHEN and SYDVKM. Here the CDR3 reads CASSFTFPPHF. The CDR3 DNA follows: TGTGCCAGCAGTTTTACCTTTCCACCGCATTTT.

The chain employs TRBV30 and TRBJ2-7; D is possibly TRBD1 or TRBD2 (5 bases each). The CDR3 consists of 14 residues. Germline CDR1 reads GTSNPN; CDR2 reads SVGIG (reference sequence). Between the trimmed V and J ends, which lost 5 bases and 3 bases, there was a span of 17 bases. DNA of the CDR3: TGTGCCTGGGCCGAGGGGAGTACAATCTACGAGCAGTACTTC. As protein: CAWAEGSTIYEQYF.

The chain joins TRBV28 to TRBJ1-2; TRBD1 is a possible D gene (5 bases). From germline, CDR1 is MDHEN and CDR2 SYDVKM. The V end lost 1 base, the J end lost 6 bases, and 12 bases lay between the germline ends. This CDR3 is built from 14 residues. This chain's CDR3 is CASSLFGRENGYTF. The CDR3 region has the DNA TGTGCCAGCAGTTTATTTGGCAGGGAAAATGGCTACACCTTC.

The genes are TRBV7-9 and TRBJ2-7; possible D gene TRBD2, 5 bases. Trimming removed 5 bases from V and 5 bases from J, with 16 bases in between. The CDR3 runs 14 residues. Germline assignment: CDR1 SEHNR and CDR2 FQNEAQ (reference sequence). CDR3 in DNA: TGTGCCAGCAGCCTGGGTCGGGGAAGGAACGAGCAGTACTTC. This encodes CASSLGRGRNEQYF.

The chain joins TRBV7-2 to TRBJ2-1; D uncertain. CDR1 SGHTA and CDR2 FQGNSA come from the germline V gene. Trimming pared 6 bases from V and 6 bases from J, leaving 3 bases between. The length of the CDR3 is 10 residues. For the CDR3, the DNA is TGTGCCAGCAGGGGCAATGAGCAGTTCTTC. This gives the protein CASRGNEQFF. Based on the CDR3 plus reference TRBV7-2 and TRBJ2-1, the full variable domain is GAGVSQSPSNKVTEKGKDVELRCDPISGHTALYWYRQSLGQGLEFLIYFQGNSAPDKSGLPSDRFSAERTGGSVSTLTIQRTQQEDSAVYLCASRGNEQFFGPGTRLTVL.

The CDR3 region has the DNA TGTGCCACTGATACGCAGTATTTT. Its protein is CATDTQYF. This chain uses TRBV7-9 with TRBJ2-3; D is unresolved. CDR1 is SEHNR and CDR2 is FQNEAQ in the germline V gene (reference sequence). This CDR3 is built from 8 residues. V shed 10 bases and J shed 6 bases, with 2 bases lying between them.

CDR3 region: CASSFPALYEQYF. The CDR3 DNA sequence: TGTGCCAGCAGCTTTCCTGCCCTCTACGAGCAGTACTTC. V is TRBV11-2 and J is TRBJ2-7; D is unclear. The CDR3 runs to 13 residues. The V gene's germline CDR1 is SGHAT and CDR2 FQNNGV. V was trimmed by 3 bases and J by 3 bases, leaving 9 bases between them.

The V gene is TRBV7-8, the J gene TRBJ2-1; D unresolved. The CDR3 spans 18 residues. Germline CDR1 and CDR2: SGHVS and FQNEAQ. The V end was cut by 5 bases, the J end by 0 bases, with 20 bases between. CDR3 bases: TGTGCCAGCAGCGGTAATGAGGCAGAAAAGGGCTCCTACAATGAGCAGTTCTTC. It translates to CASSGNEAEKGSYNEQFF.